This entry describes one TCR beta chain. This sample was included in a study of technical replicates of blood from a few donors. Sequencing was performed with immunoSEQ multiplex PCR; in TCRdb, only in-frame clones are kept and a portion is missing. The sample records approximately 70,000 clones, roughly 92% being singletons. The V and J ends lost 4 bases and 2 bases respectively, with 10 bases between them. Germline lookup yields CDR1 SGDLS and CDR2 YYNGEE. The CDR3 runs 14 residues. Material: PBMCs. This TCR was recovered from a human donor in good health. Some clones in this sample may be carry-over from other donors' samples. The genes are TRBV9 and TRBJ1-3; D is uncertain. CDR3 in amino acids: CASSPLGTGNTIYF. In DNA, the CDR3 is TGTGCCAGCAGCCCCCTGGGCACTGGAAACACCATATATTTT.